Below are 29 T cell receptor beta chains sequenced from a single sample in a study of T cells in Graves' hyperthyroidism and ophthalmopathy. Template material for amplifying TCR beta CDR3 regions consisted of RNA transcripts. The HTBI primer set served for first-round RT-PCR of the TCR CDR3. TCRdb itself ran the multiplex PCR reads through MiXCR, one entry per CDR3 protein. The repertoire holds 250,000 to 350,000 distinct CDR3 sequences, with approximately 15% as singletons. The sample consisted of blood. These receptor sequences come from a woman aged 55-70 years with Graves' ophthalmopathy.

The gene calls are TRBV28 and TRBJ2-7; D is perhaps TRBD1 (5 bases). V was cut by 3 bases and J by 5 bases, with 14 bases left in between. There are 14 residues in the CDR3. Germline CDR1 is MDHEN and CDR2 is SYDVKM. This chain's CDR3 is CASSFRGKRDEQYF. In nucleotides, the CDR3 is TGTGCCAGCAGTTTTAGGGGCAAACGCGACGAGCAGTACTTC.

The sample holds many counts of this clonotype. CDR3 amino acids: CATRTGDYNEQFF. The CDR3 nucleotides read TGTGCCACCAGGACAGGGGACTACAATGAGCAGTTCTTC. The V gene is TRBV28, the J gene TRBJ2-1, with 9 bases identical to TRBD1. The V gene end was trimmed by 10 bases and the J gene end by 3 bases; junction bases not matched to a gene: 4. This CDR3 comprises 13 residues. The germline V gene encodes CDR1 MDHEN and CDR2 SYDVKM.

This clonotype was observed at least ten times. This chain links TRBV11-2 with TRBJ2-7; a possible D gene is TRBD2 (5 bases). V was pared by 5 bases and J by 0 bases, with 14 bases between. Germline assignment: CDR1 SGHAT and CDR2 FQNNGV. CDR3 length: 15 amino acids. This CDR3 reads CASSLTGGSSYEQYF. The CDR3 DNA reads TGTGCCAGCAGCCTTACGGGTGGGAGCTCCTACGAGCAGTACTTC.

There are many counts of this clonotype. The chain carries TRBV6-1 and TRBJ1-4; perhaps TRBD1 as D (6 bases). The CDR3 consists of 12 residues. Trimming cost V 5 bases and J 8 bases, with 9 bases left between them. Germline V gene lookup returns CDR1 MNHNS and CDR2 SASEGT. CDR3 DNA sequence: TGTGCCAGCAGTTTGGACAGAGAAAAACTGTTTTTT. Residues: CASSLDREKLFF.

This clonotype was seen many times. This chain links TRBV6-2 or TRBV6-3 with TRBJ1-1, with a possible D match to TRBD1 (5 bases). V lost 2 bases and J lost 4, with 8 bases in between. In germline, CDR1 is MNHEY, CDR2 SVGEGT. This CDR3 is built from 13 residues. The DNA for the CDR3 is TGTGCCAGCAGTTACAGGAGGGGCACTGAAGCTTTCTTT. Translating it yields CASSYRRGTEAFF.

This clonotype was detected ten times or more. The gene calls are TRBV5-1 and TRBJ2-7, with a weak D call TRBD1 (5 bases). Germline V gives CDR1 SGHRS, CDR2 YFSETQ. Trimming cost V 1 base and J 6 bases, with 14 bases left between them. The CDR3 is 14 amino acids. The CDR3 nucleotides read TGCGCCAGCAGCTTGATTCAGGGTTGGGTCGAGCAGTACTTC. Residues: CASSLIQGWVEQYF.

This clonotype showed up many times. The V gene is TRBV7-2, the J gene TRBJ2-7; the match to TRBD1 covers 8 bases. V shed 2 bases and J 4 bases; nucleotides not matched to a gene: 7. The CDR3 consists of 15 residues. Germline CDR1 is SGHTA and CDR2 is FQGNSA. The CDR3 DNA follows: TGTGCCAGCAGCTTAAGCCAGGGGGCGTTGTACGAGCAGTACTTC. This gives the protein CASSLSQGALYEQYF.

The CDR3 nucleotides are TGTGCCACCAGTGATTCGGGGGACGTAGGGGCAGATACGCAGTATTTT. It specifies CATSDSGDVGADTQYF. V is TRBV24-1 and J is TRBJ2-3; D might be TRBD2 (6 bases). This CDR3 has 16 residues. Germline CDR1 is KGHDR and CDR2 is SFDVKD. Trimming took 2 bases from V and 4 from J, leaving 15 bases between them.

The table lists this clonotype with many counts. The rearrangement uses TRBV20-1 and TRBJ2-3, with 7 bases identical to TRBD2. Trimming at V came to 1 base and at J to 1 base, leaving 5 bases not matched to a gene. CDR3 length equals 15 residues. CDR1 and CDR2 from the germline V gene are DFQATT and SNEGSKA (reference sequence). As DNA, the CDR3 is TGCAGTGCTAGAGGAGAGGCGGGAGGCACAGATACGCAGTATTTT. It is translated as CSARGEAGGTDTQYF.

This clonotype was detected a few times. The rearrangement joins TRBV20-1 to TRBJ2-7; TRBD2 matches 9 bases. Losses at the gene ends were 6 bases for V and 3 bases for J; bases not matched to a gene: 18. CDR1 is DFQATT, CDR2 SNEGSKA, per germline (reference sequence). The CDR3 totals 17 residues. This CDR3 is CSARAVGLAGSYYEQYF. CDR3 DNA sequence: TGCAGTGCCCGCGCCGTCGGGCTAGCGGGGAGTTACTACGAGCAGTACTTC.

This clonotype was counted at least ten times. The genes are TRBV20-1 and TRBJ2-2, with D tentatively TRBD2 (6 bases). Trimming stripped 2 bases from V and 4 bases from J, with 14 bases between. CDR3 length: 15 residues. Germline CDR1 DFQATT, CDR2 SNEGSKA (reference sequence). CDR3 protein: CSARRETGSTGELFF. The CDR3 DNA reads TGCAGTGCTAGAAGGGAAACCGGGAGCACCGGGGAGCTGTTTTTT.

The table lists this clonotype with many counts. This chain joins TRBV6-1 and TRBJ2-7; D possibly corresponds to TRBD1 (5 bases). The germline V and J ends were trimmed by 6 bases and 6 bases, with 18 bases remaining between them. Germline CDR1 MNHNS, CDR2 SASEGT. CDR3 length: 14 amino acids. CDR3 in amino acids: CASRRVGTGLEQYF. DNA for the CDR3: TGTGCCAGCAGGCGAGTAGGCACAGGTCTCGAGCAGTACTTC.

In its sample, this clonotype was seen many times. The rearrangement links TRBV11-2 to TRBJ2-7; the D gene is possibly TRBD1 (6 bases). There are 15 residues in the CDR3. V was pared by 5 bases and J by 1 base, with 15 bases between. Germline lookup yields CDR1 SGHAT and CDR2 FQNNGV. CDR3 DNA sequence: TGTGCCAGCAGCGCACTGGGGGCTTGGTCCTACGAGCAGTACTTC. Translated: CASSALGAWSYEQYF.

This clonotype appeared many times. The rearrangement uses TRBV20-1 and TRBJ2-3, with D perhaps matching TRBD1 (6 bases). The V gene's germline CDR1 is DFQATT and CDR2 SNEGSKA (reference sequence). V lost 7 bases to trimming and J lost 0 bases, with 14 bases between them. The CDR3 length is 14 residues. The DNA for the CDR3 is TGCAGTGTTATCCGGGACACCAGCACAGATACGCAGTATTTT. Its translation is CSVIRDTSTDTQYF.

This clonotype turned up a few times. At one of its ends the junction is not consistent with the germline gene, which may arise from a read error. The rearrangement joins TRBV19 to TRBJ2-1; 15 bases agree with TRBD2. CDR3 length: 17 residues. Per germline, CDR1 LNHDA and CDR2 SQIVND (reference sequence). CDR3 sequence (DNA): TGTGCCAGTAGCCAACTTCGTGGGACTAGCGGGAGGAATGAGCGGTTCTTC. This translates into CASSQLRGTSGRNERFF.

Ten or more counts support this clonotype. This sequence may be a read error, since a much larger clone differs from it by one base. This chain joins TRBV2 and TRBJ2-7, with a weak D call TRBD2 (6 bases). The germline CDR1 and CDR2 sequences are SNHLY and FYNNEI. The CDR3 is made up of 11 amino acids. V was clipped by 6 bases and J by 6 bases, with 9 bases between them. The CDR3 sequence: CASRGSGEQYF. As DNA, the CDR3 is TGTGCCAGCAGGGGTAGCGGCGAGCAGTACTTC.

This clonotype was detected many times. The chain uses TRBV6-1 and TRBJ2-3; either TRBD1 or TRBD2 may fit D (5 bases each). This CDR3 region has 14 residues. The germline V gene encodes CDR1 MNHNS and CDR2 SASEGT. Trimming removed 5 bases at V and 2 bases at J, with 11 bases between. The CDR3 sequence: CASSRDRNTDTQYF. The CDR3 DNA sequence: TGTGCCAGCAGTAGGGACCGGAACACAGATACGCAGTATTTT.

This clonotype has a count of ten or more. V gene TRBV3-1 combines with J gene TRBJ2-1, with 11 bases matching TRBD2. Germline CDR1 LGHDT, CDR2 YNNKEL (reference sequence). V trimming: 7 bases; J trimming: 7 bases; junction bases outside the gene matches: 9. The CDR3 length is 15 residues. CDR3 amino acids: CASNTIGTSGNEQFF. As DNA, the CDR3 is TGTGCCAGCAACACAATCGGGACTAGCGGAAATGAGCAGTTCTTC.

A single count supports this clonotype. This sequence may be a read error, since a much larger clone differs from it by one base. The chain links TRBV11-2 to TRBJ1-6; 7 nucleotides match TRBD1. The CDR3 has 15 amino acids. Looked up from germline, CDR1 is SGHAT and CDR2 is FQNNGV. Germline trimming cut 5 bases from V and 11 bases from J; bases unmatched to any gene: 12. DNA of the CDR3: TGTGCCAGCAGCCCTCTGACAGGGAAAAATCCACCCCTCCACTTT. It yields the protein CASSPLTGKNPPLHF.

V and J are TRBV7-2 and TRBJ2-3, with 10 bases aligning to TRBD1. V gave up 5 bases and J gave up 4 bases; unmatched junction bases: 12. CDR3 length: 17 amino acids. Germline values: CDR1 SGHTA, CDR2 FQGNSA. The chain's CDR3 is CASSHRTGGSFADTQYF. CDR3 DNA sequence: TGTGCCAGCAGCCACCGGACAGGGGGGTCTTTCGCAGATACGCAGTATTTT.

This clonotype was detected many times. The rearrangement links TRBV10-3 to TRBJ1-5, with 8 bases lining up with TRBD1. The CDR3 totals 18 residues. V lost 3 bases, J lost 7 bases, and 17 bases stayed unmatched. CDR1 ENHRY and CDR2 SYGVKD come from the germline V gene. CDR3 sequence reads: CAISDYLLYSDRGQPQHF. CDR3 DNA: TGTGCCATCAGTGATTACCTCTTATACAGCGACAGGGGCCAGCCCCAGCATTTT.

The rearrangement joins TRBV5-4 to TRBJ2-3, with D possibly matching TRBD1 (5 bases). The V and J ends lost 0 bases and 2 bases respectively, with 10 bases between them. Germline CDR1 is SGHNT and CDR2 is YYREEE (reference sequence). The CDR3 sequence is 15 residues long. CDR3 in amino acids: CASSLANRPTDTQYF. DNA of the CDR3: TGTGCCAGCAGCTTGGCCAACAGGCCCACAGATACGCAGTATTTT.

This clonotype was counted a single time. Sequence at one end of the junction differs from germline and may be a read error. The chain is built from TRBV7-2 and TRBJ2-4, with 9 bases fitting TRBD2. CDR1 is SGHTA, CDR2 FQGNSA, per germline. CDR3 length: 14 amino acids. The CDR3 region is CAGSPSGGKNIQYF. The DNA of the CDR3 is TGTGCCGGCAGCCCAAGCGGGGGGAAAAACATTCAGTACTTC.

This clonotype was seen at least ten times. The genes are TRBV28 and TRBJ2-7; the D gene is possibly TRBD1 (5 bases). CDR1 and CDR2 (germline): MDHEN, SYDVKM. The germline V and J ends were trimmed by 2 bases and 6 bases, with 14 bases remaining between them. The CDR3 sequence is 14 residues long. CDR3 nucleotides: TGTGCCAGCAGTTTAACAGTTCCAGGGCGCGAGCAGTACTTC. It translates to CASSLTVPGREQYF.

The table lists this clonotype with a few counts. The rearrangement joins TRBV19 to TRBJ2-2; 7 bases agree with TRBD1. The CDR3 runs 17 residues. The trim removed 5 bases at V and 0 bases at J, leaving 9 bases unmatched. The germline CDR1 and CDR2 sequences are LNHDA and SQIVND (reference sequence). CDR3 protein: CASSLSPGQTNTGELFF. DNA of the CDR3: TGTGCCAGTAGTCTGTCTCCGGGACAGACGAACACCGGGGAGCTGTTTTTT.

The rearrangement uses TRBV3-1 and TRBJ1-1; 7 positions match TRBD1. From germline, CDR1 is LGHDT and CDR2 YNNKEL (reference sequence). This CDR3 is 14 amino acids long. Trimming at V came to 1 base and at J to 9 bases, leaving 8 bases not matched to a gene. In DNA form, the CDR3 reads TGTGCCAGCAGCCAAGGCTGGGCAGGGGGGAAAGCTTTCTTT. Translating it yields CASSQGWAGGKAFF.

The rearrangement links TRBV20-1 to TRBJ1-5; weak D call: TRBD1 (5 bases). The ends were cut back, 6 bases at V and 1 base at J, with 13 bases in the middle. This CDR3 is 14 amino acids long. Germline CDR1 and CDR2: DFQATT and SNEGSKA (reference sequence). In nucleotides, the CDR3 is TGCAGTGCCCTCCGGGACGACAGCAATCAGCCCCAGCATTTT. Residues: CSALRDDSNQPQHF.

This chain uses TRBV3-1 with TRBJ2-1; 8 bases are a match to TRBD2. V gave up 2 bases and J gave up 9 bases; unmatched junction bases: 12. The CDR3 is 16 residues long. Germline-derived CDR1 and CDR2 are LGHDT and YNNKEL (reference sequence). CDR3: CASSQIFGGAEGEQFF. The CDR3 region has the DNA TGTGCCAGCAGCCAAATCTTCGGGGGGGCCGAAGGTGAGCAGTTCTTC.

The chain recombines TRBV6-1 with TRBJ2-1, with TRBD2 identical over 8 bases. With V trimmed by 6 bases and J by 7 bases, 14 bases remained unmatched. The CDR3 consists of 16 residues. Germline V CDR1 and CDR2: MNHNS, SASEGT. CDR3 in amino acids: CASSAPGGGIANEQFF. Here the CDR3 DNA reads TGTGCCAGCAGCGCCCCCGGCGGGGGGATCGCGAATGAGCAGTTCTTC.